This passage covers 5 T cell receptor beta chains from one sample sequenced in a study of control samples from healthy donors and cancer patients. This table comes from immunoSEQ multiplex PCR, and its TCRdb copy is limited to in-frame clones, with some not included. The sample carries about 180,000 clones, approximately 91% recorded once. Material for sequencing was blood. These receptors were collected from a middle-aged woman in good health.

The V and J genes are TRBV11-2 and TRBJ2-7, with unresolved D. Looked up from germline, CDR1 is SGHAT and CDR2 is FQNNGV. CDR3 length equals 13 residues. Trimming left V 3 bases short and J 4 bases short, with 10 bases between. The CDR3: CASSFGTEYEQYF. CDR3 coding DNA: TGTGCCAGCAGCTTTGGAACGGAATACGAGCAGTACTTC.

This clone has a single count. The chain couples TRBV7-9 to TRBJ2-3, with D perhaps matching TRBD2 (7 bases). V lost 6 bases to trimming and J lost 2 bases, with 18 bases between them. Germline CDR1 reads SEHNR; CDR2 reads FQNEAQ (reference sequence). CDR3 length equals 16 residues. CDR3 sequence (DNA): TGTGCCAGCAGTGCAGTGCGGGGGACATACACAGATACGCAGTATTTT. Translation: CASSAVRGTYTDTQYF.

The V call is TRBV7-9, the J call TRBJ1-1, with no clear D. From germline, CDR1 is SEHNR and CDR2 FQNEAQ (reference sequence). This CDR3 contains 15 residues. Trimming left V 8 bases short and J 4 bases short, with 20 bases between. The CDR3 loop reads CASGPGRRLGTEAFF. CDR3 DNA sequence: TGTGCCAGCGGCCCGGGTCGAAGGCTGGGCACTGAAGCTTTCTTT.

The chain joins TRBV5-6 to TRBJ2-5; D is undetermined. This CDR3 region has 13 residues. Per the germline V gene, CDR1 is SGHDT and CDR2 is YYEEEE. V dropped 2 bases and J dropped 0 bases, with 5 bases sitting between them. CDR3 sequence: CASSFRDQETQYF. The DNA for the CDR3 is TGTGCCAGCAGCTTTAGGGACCAAGAGACCCAGTACTTC.

The rearrangement links TRBV2 to TRBJ2-7; TRBD1 aligns across 12 bases. The germline V gene encodes CDR1 SNHLY and CDR2 FYNNEI. V was clipped by 6 bases and J by 6 bases; unmatched bases: 3. The CDR3 length is 13 residues. In DNA, the CDR3 is TGTGCCAGCAGACCGGGACAGGGGGCCGAGCAGTACTTC. Translation gives CASRPGQGAEQYF.